The 5 T cell receptor beta chains reported below all come from one sample, sequenced in a study of response to subunit inactivated influenza vaccine. TCRdb used MiXCR to reprocess the RT-PCR reads, holding one entry per CDR3 protein. Of hundreds of thousands of distinct CDR3 sequences listed, approximately 7.7% are singletons. The sequenced sample was PBMCs from blood, obtained around 25 months after vaccination. The receptors were gathered from a man aged 45 to 75 who received an inactivated influenza vaccine.

This clonotype was counted many times. This sequence joins TRBV20-1 and TRBJ2-3, with D possibly TRBD1 on 5 matching bases. In germline, CDR1 is DFQATT, CDR2 SNEGSKA (reference sequence). This CDR3 has 13 amino acids. V was pared by 3 bases and J by 6 bases, with 13 bases between. CDR3 sequence reads: CSARYRGADTQYF. As DNA, the CDR3 is TGCAGTGCTAGGTATAGGGGTGCGGATACGCAGTATTTT.

The gene calls are TRBV5-1 and TRBJ2-5; D might be TRBD2 (6 bases). Trimming shortened V by 1 base and J by 4 bases, and 11 bases separated the two germline ends. The germline CDR1 and CDR2 sequences are SGHRS and YFSETQ. The CDR3 is 14 amino acids. The CDR3 is CASSLTVGGETQYF. The CDR3 nucleotides are TGCGCCAGCAGCTTGACAGTGGGGGGAGAGACCCAGTACTTC.

The rearrangement uses TRBV5-1 and TRBJ2-7, with 9 bases identical to TRBD1. CDR1 and CDR2 (germline): SGHRS, YFSETQ. Trimming took 4 bases from V and 1 from J; bases not matched to a gene: 9. CDR3 length: 16 residues. The CDR3 nucleotides are TGCGCCAGCAGCCTGGGGCCGGGACAGGGATCCTACGAGCAGTACTTC. Its protein is CASSLGPGQGSYEQYF.

This clonotype was counted ten times or more. The chain recombines TRBV27 with TRBJ2-1, with D unresolved. CDR1 is MNHEY and CDR2 is SMNVEV in the germline V gene (reference sequence). Trimming shortened V by 7 bases and J by 9 bases, and 10 bases separated the two germline ends. The CDR3 totals 11 residues. The CDR3, as DNA: TGTGCCAGCATACGGAACGGTGAGCAGTTCTTC. Its protein product is CASIRNGEQFF.

This sequence joins TRBV20-1 and TRBJ2-7; 16 nucleotides align to TRBD2. Germline trimming cut 5 bases from V and 0 bases from J; bases unmatched to any gene: 7. CDR1 is DFQATT, CDR2 SNEGSKA, per germline (reference sequence). The CDR3 is 17 residues long. The CDR3 sequence is CSADPGLAGGYSYEQYF. The DNA of the CDR3 is TGCAGTGCTGACCCGGGACTAGCGGGAGGGTACTCCTACGAGCAGTACTTC.